Sequencing of this T cell receptor beta chain was carried out in a study of blood T cell repertoires in COVID-19. The wider study: Sources were T cells, B-cell-depleted T cells, or PBMCs; the material itself was cDNA or gDNA.

Seattle's cohort entered during active infection and was followed longitudinally. TCRdb's table, derived via immunoSEQ multiplex PCR, lists solely in-frame clones and lacks some. Among 310,000 or so clones listed, over 80% were seen once. Germline V gene data show CDR1 as DFQATT and CDR2 as SNEGSKA (reference sequence). There are 11 residues in the CDR3. V was cut by 3 bases and J by 4 bases, with 6 bases left in between. The sample taken for sequencing was peripheral blood. The rearrangement links TRBV20-1 to TRBJ1-2; D is possibly TRBD1 (5 bases). The TCR sequence derives from a man aged 25 to 40 with COVID-19, enrolled during active disease. In nucleotides, the CDR3 is TGCAGTGCTAGCGACAGCTATGGCTACACCTTC. The encoded protein is CSASDSYGYTF.